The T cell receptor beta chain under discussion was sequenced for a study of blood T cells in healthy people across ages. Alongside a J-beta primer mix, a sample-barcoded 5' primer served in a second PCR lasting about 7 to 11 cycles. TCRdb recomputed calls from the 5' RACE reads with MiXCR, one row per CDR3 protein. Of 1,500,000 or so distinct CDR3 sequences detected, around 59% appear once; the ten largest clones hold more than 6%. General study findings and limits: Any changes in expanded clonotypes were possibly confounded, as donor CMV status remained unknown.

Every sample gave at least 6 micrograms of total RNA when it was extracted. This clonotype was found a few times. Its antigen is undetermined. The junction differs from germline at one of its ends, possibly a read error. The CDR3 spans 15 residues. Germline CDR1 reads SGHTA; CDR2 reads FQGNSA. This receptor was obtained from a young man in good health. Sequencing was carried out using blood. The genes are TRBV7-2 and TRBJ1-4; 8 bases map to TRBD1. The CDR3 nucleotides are TGTGCCAGCAGCTTCACAGGGGGTCTCCCTGAAAAATTGTTTTTT. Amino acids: CASSFTGGLPEKLFF.